A single sample is the source of the 15 T cell receptor beta chains below, sequenced in a study of blood T cell repertoires in COVID-19. The repertoire was sequenced with immunoSEQ multiplex PCR; TCRdb's copy has only in-frame clones and lacks some. The table records around 140,000 clones, approximately 87% of them present only once. Sequencing used PBMCs or T cells enriched from blood (not recorded which). The receptors derive from a man over 45 in a cohort exposed to, infected with or recovered from COVID-19 (not recorded which).

This chain joins TRBV18 and TRBJ2-3, with D unclear. The germline V gene encodes CDR1 KGHSH and CDR2 LQKENI. The CDR3 contains 14 residues. With 2 bases removed from V and 6 bases from J, the gap between germline ends came to 12 bases. For the CDR3, the DNA is TGTGCCAGCTCACCAGCTAAAGCGTCCGATACGCAGTATTTT. Its translation is CASSPAKASDTQYF.

The chain is built from TRBV7-8 and TRBJ2-3; 10 nucleotides line up with TRBD2. The V gene's germline CDR1 is SGHVS and CDR2 FQNEAQ. V lost 2 bases and J lost 7; bases outside the gene matches: 6. This CDR3 is 15 amino acids long. CDR3 amino acids: CASSLTAGGPYTQYF. The CDR3 region has the DNA TGTGCCAGCAGCTTAACAGCGGGAGGGCCGTATACGCAGTATTTT.

This clone was recorded many times. The rearrangement uses TRBV28 and TRBJ2-7; D may be TRBD2 (6 bases). V gave up 5 bases and J gave up 11 bases, with 16 bases separating them. CDR3 length: 12 residues. Per the germline V gene, CDR1 is MDHEN and CDR2 is SYDVKM. The CDR3 region has the DNA TGTGCCAGCAGTGGTCAACGGGGAGGCGAGTACTTC. It codes for CASSGQRGGEYF.

The V call is TRBV27, the J call TRBJ2-7, with TRBD1 matching 12 bases. In germline, CDR1 is MNHEY, CDR2 SMNVEV (reference sequence). J was trimmed by 7 bases and V by 6 bases; bases with no gene match: 7. This CDR3 contains 14 residues. The CDR3 coding sequence is TGTGCCAGCAGACCCCGGGACAGGGGGCGTGAGCAGTACTTC. Protein: CASRPRDRGREQYF.

This clone has a handful of counts. The V call is TRBV7-8, the J call TRBJ2-2; TRBD2 agrees at 7 bases. The CDR3 contains 16 residues. V was pared by 4 bases and J by 0 bases, with 5 bases of the junction left unmatched. CDR1 SGHVS and CDR2 FQNEAQ come from the germline V gene. The DNA for the CDR3 is TGTGCCAGCAGCTACTTTAGCGGGTCGAACACCGGGGAGCTGTTTTTT. It specifies CASSYFSGSNTGELFF.

V is TRBV19 and J is TRBJ2-2; D is unresolved. V was trimmed by 1 base and J by 4 bases, leaving 7 bases between them. CDR1 and CDR2 (germline): LNHDA, SQIVND (reference sequence). The CDR3 has 14 residues. This CDR3 reads CASSIGAVTGELFF. CDR3 nucleotides: TGTGCCAGTAGTATAGGGGCAGTCACCGGGGAGCTGTTTTTT.

The sample holds a few counts of this clone. V gene TRBV28 combines with J gene TRBJ2-7; 9 nucleotides line up with TRBD1. The V and J ends lost 6 bases and 3 bases, in that order; junction bases with no gene match: 3. This CDR3 has 13 residues. CDR1 is MDHEN and CDR2 is SYDVKM in the germline V gene. For the CDR3, the DNA is TGTGCCAGCAGGACAGGGGGTATCTACGAGCAGTACTTC. This translates into CASRTGGIYEQYF.

The gene calls are TRBV7-2 and TRBJ1-6; 8 positions agree with TRBD1. Germline CDR1 reads SGHTA; CDR2 reads FQGNSA. Unmatched junction bases numbered 7, after V lost 5 bases and J lost 10 bases. The CDR3 runs 14 residues. The CDR3 sequence: CASSPRTGQSPLHF. The CDR3 DNA reads TGTGCCAGCAGCCCCAGGACAGGGCAATCACCCCTCCACTTT.

The rearrangement joins TRBV9 to TRBJ1-3; the D gene is possibly TRBD1 (5 bases). Germline-derived CDR1 and CDR2 are SGDLS and YYNGEE. Trimming removed 3 bases at V and 4 bases at J, with 11 bases between. The CDR3 extends over 14 amino acids. As DNA, the CDR3 is TGTGCCAGCAGCGACCCCCCAGGGGGAAACACCATATATTTT. Encoded protein: CASSDPPGGNTIYF.

CDR3 loop: CASSSSGRVNYNEQFF. CDR3 sequence (DNA): TGTGCCAGCAGTTCTTCAGGGCGTGTGAACTACAATGAGCAGTTCTTC. The chain joins TRBV27 to TRBJ2-1; tentative D call: TRBD1 (5 bases). The CDR3 is 16 amino acids. V was trimmed by 4 bases and J by 3 bases, leaving 16 bases between them. Per germline, CDR1 MNHEY and CDR2 SMNVEV (reference sequence).

CDR3 residues: CASSFARGSEAFF. DNA for the CDR3: TGTGCCAGCAGCTTTGCTAGGGGGTCTGAAGCTTTCTTT. The V gene is TRBV5-6, the J gene TRBJ1-1; D might be TRBD1 (6 bases). Germline V gene data show CDR1 as SGHDT and CDR2 as YYEEEE. V was shortened by 2 bases and J by 6 bases, with 11 bases between the two germline ends. CDR3 length: 13 amino acids.

This chain links TRBV29-1 with TRBJ1-1; D ambiguous. CDR1 is SQVTM and CDR2 is ANQGSEA in the germline V gene. V was pared by 4 bases and J by 2 bases, with 14 bases between. This CDR3 has 14 amino acids. In DNA, the CDR3 is TGCAGCGTTGTAACTCCACCATACAACACTGAAGCTTTCTTT. It is translated as CSVVTPPYNTEAFF.

The J gene is TRBJ2-5, the V gene TRBV7-8, with D tentatively TRBD1 (5 bases). Trimming took 2 bases from V and 5 from J, leaving 15 bases between them. The CDR3 runs to 15 residues. The germline CDR1 and CDR2 sequences are SGHVS and FQNEAQ. The CDR3 sequence is CASSLKPAGIETQYF. As DNA, the CDR3 is TGTGCCAGCAGCTTAAAACCCGCAGGGATCGAGACCCAGTACTTC.

The V and J genes are TRBV10-3 and TRBJ1-6; 8 bases match TRBD1. Germline values: CDR1 ENHRY, CDR2 SYGVKD. CDR3 length: 13 amino acids. The J segment lost 15 bases and the V segment lost 6 bases, leaving 10 bases of the junction unmatched. For the CDR3, the DNA is TGTGCCATCAGGGGGACAGGACCCTCGGGCCTCCACTTT. Its translation is CAIRGTGPSGLHF.

This chain uses TRBV5-1 with TRBJ1-1; D possibly corresponds to TRBD1 (5 bases). Trimming removed 4 bases from V and 7 bases from J, with 20 bases in between. Germline values: CDR1 SGHRS, CDR2 YFSETQ. The CDR3 extends over 15 amino acids. As DNA, the CDR3 is TGCGCCAGCAGCCCAAATGCAGGGACTCCCATTGAAGCTTTCTTT. This translates into CASSPNAGTPIEAFF.